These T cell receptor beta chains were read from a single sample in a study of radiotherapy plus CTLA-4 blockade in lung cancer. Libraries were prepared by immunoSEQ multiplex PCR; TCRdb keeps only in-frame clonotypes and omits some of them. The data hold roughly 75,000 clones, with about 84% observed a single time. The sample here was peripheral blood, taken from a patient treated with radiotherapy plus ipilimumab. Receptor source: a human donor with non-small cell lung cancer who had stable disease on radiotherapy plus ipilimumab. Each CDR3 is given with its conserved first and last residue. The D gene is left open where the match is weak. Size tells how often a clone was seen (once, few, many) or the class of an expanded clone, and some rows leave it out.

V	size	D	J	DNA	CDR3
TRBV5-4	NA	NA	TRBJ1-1	TGTGCCAGCAGCTTCCTCCAGGGGCGGATGAACACTGAAGCTTTCTTT	CASSFLQGRMNTEAFF
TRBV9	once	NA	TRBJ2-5	TGTGCCAGCAGCGTAGATTCCGGGGGCCCAGGGGAGACCCAGTACTTC	CASSVDSGGPGETQYF
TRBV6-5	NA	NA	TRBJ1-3	TGTGCCAGCAGTTACGGTCTCTCTGGAAACACCATATATTTT	CASSYGLSGNTIYF
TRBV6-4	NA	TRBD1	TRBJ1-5	TGTGCCAGCAGGCCACAGGGGGAGAGCAATCAGCCCCAGCATTTT	CASRPQGESNQPQHF
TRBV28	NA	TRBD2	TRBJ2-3	TGTGCCAGCAGTCCCATAGCGGGGGGGCAAGGGGTAACAGATACGCAGTATTTT	CASSPIAGGQGVTDTQYF
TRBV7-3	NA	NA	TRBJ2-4	TGTGCCAGCAGCTCCTCCGGACTAGCCAAAAACATTCAGTACTTC	CASSSSGLAKNIQYF
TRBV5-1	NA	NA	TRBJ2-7	TGCGCCAGCAGCTTGGGGCTGGGCGGCGAGCAGTACTTC	CASSLGLGGEQYF
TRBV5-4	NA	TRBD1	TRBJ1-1	TGTGCCAGCAGGGCAGGAGGGGGCGCAGAAGCTTTCTTT	CASRAGGGAEAFF
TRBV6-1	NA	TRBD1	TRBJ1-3	TGTGCCAGCAGTGTGACAGGGATGGGTGGAAACACCATATATTTT	CASSVTGMGGNTIYF
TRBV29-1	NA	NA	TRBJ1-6	TGCAGCGTCCCGGACGGCGGCGGTCCGAATTCACCCCTCCACTTT	CSVPDGGGPNSPLHF
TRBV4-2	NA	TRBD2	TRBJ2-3	TGTGCCAGCAAAACTAGCGGGAGTGCAGATACGCAGTATTTT	CASKTSGSADTQYF
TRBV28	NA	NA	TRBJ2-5	TGTGCCAGCAGTTTATCCCCGACAGGCAAAGAGACCCAGTACTTC	CASSLSPTGKETQYF
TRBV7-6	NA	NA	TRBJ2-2	TGTGCCAGCAGCCAGGGGACGGCAGGGTTTGCGAACACCGGGGAGCTGTTTTTT	CASSQGTAGFANTGELFF
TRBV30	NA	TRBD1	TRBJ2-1	TGTGCCTGGGACGGGACAGGGGGAAATGAGCAGTTCTTC	CAWDGTGGNEQFF
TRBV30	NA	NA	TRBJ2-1	TGTGCCTGGAGTGTACAACCTTACAATGAGCAGTTCTTC	CAWSVQPYNEQFF
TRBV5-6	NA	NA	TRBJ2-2	TGTGCCAGCAGCTTGTTAGGGAAGGTGGAGGAGCTGTTTTTT	CASSLLGKVEELFF
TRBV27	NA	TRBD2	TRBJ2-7	TGTGCCAGCAGTTTATGGGGGCGGGAGGGCCGGTACGAGCAGTACTTC	CASSLWGREGRYEQYF
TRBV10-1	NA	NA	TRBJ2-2	TGCGCCAGCAGTAGCATGACGTCGCCGGGCACCGGGGAGCTGTTTTTT	CASSSMTSPGTGELFF
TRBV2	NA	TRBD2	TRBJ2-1	TGTGCCAGCAGTGAGGGGACTACCCACAATGAGCAGTTCTTC	CASSEGTTHNEQFF
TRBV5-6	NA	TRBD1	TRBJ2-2	TGTGCCAGCAGCTCCAACAGGGGGCCCAGCACCGGGGAGCTGTTTTTT	CASSSNRGPSTGELFF
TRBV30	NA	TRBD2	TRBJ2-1	TGTGCCTGGAGCGACCCTTCGCTAGCGGAAGGGCGCAGCAATGAGCAGTTCTTC	CAWSDPSLAEGRSNEQFF
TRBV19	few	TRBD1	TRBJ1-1	TGTGCCAGTAGTAGACAGGGGGACACTGAAGCTTTCTTT	CASSRQGDTEAFF
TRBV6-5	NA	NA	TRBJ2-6	TGTGCCAGCAGTCGCGATAGCTCTGGGGCCAACGTCCTGACTTTC	CASSRDSSGANVLTF
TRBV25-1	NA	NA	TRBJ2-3	TGTGCCAGCAGTGGAACAGGGTGGGATACGCAGTATTTT	CASSGTGWDTQYF
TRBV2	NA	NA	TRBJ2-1	TGTGCCAGCTCCGAGGTTAGCCGGTCCTACAATGAGCAGTTCTTC	CASSEVSRSYNEQFF
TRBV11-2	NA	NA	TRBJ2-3	TGTGCCAGCGGCGGGGGCGGGGGCCGCACAGATACGCAGTATTTT	CASGGGGGRTDTQYF
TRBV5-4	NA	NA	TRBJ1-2	TGTGCCAGCAGCTTGGTGAGCTGGGGCGACTATGGCTACACCTTC	CASSLVSWGDYGYTF
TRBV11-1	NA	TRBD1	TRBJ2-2	TGTGCCAGCAGCTTGGACAGGGGGGACACCGGGGAGCTGTTTTTT	CASSLDRGDTGELFF
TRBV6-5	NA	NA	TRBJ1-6	TGTGCCAGCTCAACCGGGACCACCTATAATTCACCCCTCCACTTT	CASSTGTTYNSPLHF
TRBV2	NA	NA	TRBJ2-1	TGTGCCAGGGACTCGCCGGTCGGCAATGAGCAGTTCTTC	CARDSPVGNEQFF
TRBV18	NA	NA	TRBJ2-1	TGTGCCAGCTCACCGAGCTCCTACAATGAGCAGTTCTTC	CASSPSSYNEQFF
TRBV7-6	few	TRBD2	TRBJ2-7	TGTGCCAGCGGCGGGGGGTACGAGCAGTACTTC	CASGGGYEQYF
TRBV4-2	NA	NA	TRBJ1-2	TGTGCCAGCAGCCAAGGAGGAAGGGCAGGCGTAACCTCCTATGGCTACACCTTC	CASSQGGRAGVTSYGYTF
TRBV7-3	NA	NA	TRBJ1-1	TGTGCCAGCAGCTTAACCACCGTGGGTGAAGCTTTCTTT	CASSLTTVGEAFF
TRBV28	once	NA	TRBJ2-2	TGTGCCAGCAGTTCCACGGGGCGGTACACCGGGGAGCTGTTTTTT	CASSSTGRYTGELFF
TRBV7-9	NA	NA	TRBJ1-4	TGTGCCAGCGGGCTGGGCCATACTAGGCTAACTAATGAAAAACTGTTTTTT	CASGLGHTRLTNEKLFF
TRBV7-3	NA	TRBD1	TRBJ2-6	TGTGCCAGCAGCTTAGGACAGGGGAAAGTCCTGACTTTC	CASSLGQGKVLTF
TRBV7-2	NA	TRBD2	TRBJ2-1	TGTGCCAGCAGCTCCGGACTAGCGGGAGGTAAGAATGAGCAGTTCTTC	CASSSGLAGGKNEQFF
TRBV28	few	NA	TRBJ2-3	TGTGCCAGCAGTTCACTCCTTGACAGAGCAGATACGCAGTATTTT	CASSSLLDRADTQYF
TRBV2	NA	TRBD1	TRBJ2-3	TGTGCCAGCAGGGGGGACAGAAGAATGTCGTATTTT	CASRGDRRMSYF
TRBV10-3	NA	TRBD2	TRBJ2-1	TGTGCCATCAGTGACGGGGGTAGCGGGGTACGTGAGCAGTTCTTC	CAISDGGSGVREQFF
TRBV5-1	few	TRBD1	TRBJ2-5	TGCGCCAGCAGCACCGGACAGGGTCGGGAGACCCAGTACTTC	CASSTGQGRETQYF
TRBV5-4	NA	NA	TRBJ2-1	TGTGCCAGCAGCGAGTCCAGCGACCACAATGAGCAGTTCTTC	CASSESSDHNEQFF
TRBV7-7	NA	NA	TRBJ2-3	TGTGCCAGCAGCCCAGGGGTGTTTAGCACAGATACGCAGTATTTT	CASSPGVFSTDTQYF
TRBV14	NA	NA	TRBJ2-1	TGTGCCAGCAGCCCTTTTTTAGCGAGCTACAATGAGCAGTTCTTC	CASSPFLASYNEQFF